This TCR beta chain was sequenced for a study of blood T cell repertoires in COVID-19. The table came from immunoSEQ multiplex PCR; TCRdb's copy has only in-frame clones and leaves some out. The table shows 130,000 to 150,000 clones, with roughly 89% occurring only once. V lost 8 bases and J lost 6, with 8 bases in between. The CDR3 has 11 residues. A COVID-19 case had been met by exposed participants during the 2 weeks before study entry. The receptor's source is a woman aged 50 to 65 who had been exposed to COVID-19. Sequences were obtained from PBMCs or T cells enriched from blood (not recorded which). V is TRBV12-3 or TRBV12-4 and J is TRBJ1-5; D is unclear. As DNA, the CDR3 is TGTGCCAGCGCTCTCGGTCAGCCCCAGCATTTT. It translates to CASALGQPQHF.